This T cell receptor (beta chain) derives from a study of Ad26.COV2.S vaccination and SARS-CoV-2 variants (dated by TCRdb to the early 2020s). Broadly, across the study: Vaccine-arm donors were drawn from COV1001, a multicentre, randomized, double-blind, placebo-controlled phase I-IIa trial of Ad26.COV2.S in healthy adults. Dosing of Ad26.COV2.S was intramuscular, at either 5x10^10 or 1x10^11 viral particles, delivered as one shot or as two shots spaced 56 days apart. A total of 32 samples were included in the TCR-sequenced set, comprising 19 Ad26.COV2.S vaccine recipients, 5 placebo recipients and 8 SARS-CoV-2 convalescent individuals. TCRbeta repertoire sequencing served as the tool for gauging how specific and how broad the SARS-CoV-2-reactive T cell receptors were following Ad26.COV2.S vaccination. Throughout the experiments and outcome assessment, investigators stayed blinded to trial group allocation. Trial participants were randomized into five groups of five, in which low-dose or high-dose Ad26.COV2.S was given once or twice, or placebo was given on both occasions. What the authors observed across the whole study: After vaccination, substantial breadth of spike-specific CD8+ and CD4+ T cell responses was reported. Non-spike TCR breadth was comparable between vaccine and placebo recipients, consistent with the vaccine containing only spike. Higher spike-specific TCR breadth was observed in Ad26.COV2.S recipients than in placebo recipients (P = 0.0014). According to the authors, total T cell responses may have been underestimated by the TCR breadth and depth analyses. The study lacked the statistical power to compare responses across vaccine doses or regimens.

The immunoSEQ Assay was used to sequence TCRbeta CDR3 regions. After extraction, genomic DNA underwent amplification by bias-controlled multiplex PCR, followed by high-throughput sequencing. The study's own analysis went as follows. To quantify the absolute abundance of each unique TCRbeta CDR3 region, sequences were collapsed and filtered. T cell fraction was estimated by normalization of TCRbeta template counts to usable DNA, with usable DNA being measured through amplification of reference genes present in all nucleated cells. Repertoire TCRs were annotated as SARS-CoV-2-specific when V gene, CDR3 amino acid sequence and J gene were exactly matched to a known reactive TCR set. The reference SARS-CoV-2 TCR set was derived from MIRA and filtered for enrichment in COVID-19-positive ImmuneCODE repertoires, a step that removed public or cross-reactive TCRs. Using the MIRA antigens, annotated TCRs were further analysed by specific ORF or by position within an ORF. Breadth was defined as the number of annotated unique rearrangements divided by the total number of unique productive rearrangements, and depth was defined as the summed frequency of the annotated unique rearrangements. Two-sided Wilcoxon rank-sum tests were applied when comparing TCR breadth between groups. TCRdb took this table from immuneACCESS and kept in-frame rearrangements with V and J called. Such tables lack part of the clones; where checked against another copy, unresolved V genes explain under half of the gap, and the rest is unexplained. V and J calls and clone size are as listed in that table; D and trimming were resolved from the DNA. Across this sample there are about 480,000 clones, with 87% seen only once. Of the sample, about 13% falls within the top ten clones.

The treatment or condition label of this sample denotes: about 20 received Ad26.COV2.S at low or high dose, single or two shots; about 5 received placebo; per-sample allocation not given. Repertoires of vaccine and placebo recipients were sequenced from samples collected on day 63 after the first injection. Cohort 1b enrolled roughly 25 adults aged 18-55 years at a single site in Boston, USA, between 29 July and 7 August 2020. Ad26.COV2.S was a replication-incompetent adenovirus type 26 vector expressing a prefusion-stabilized SARS-CoV-2 spike protein from the original Wuhan strain. Regarding this clone: The clone's antigen remains unknown. There are no base qualities to consult, and no much larger clone falls within one base.

This specimen was peripheral blood, taken in a trial of Ad26.COV2.S vaccine versus placebo. The origin of this receptor is a person aged 18 to 59 who received the Ad26.COV2.S COVID-19 vaccine or a placebo.

The bases read TGTGCCAGCAGCGAGGAGGTAGCGAGCTCTGGAAACACCATATATTTT. The encoded protein is CASSEEVASSGNTIYF. This chain joins TRBV5-4 to TRBJ1-3; confidence is insufficient to name the D gene. Including cysteine and phenylalanine, the CDR3 has 16 amino acids. Of the read, only the CDR3 DNA is kept; its 48 bases are in frame from base 1. The germline V gene (reference sequence) sets CDR1 to SGHNT and CDR2 to YYREEE. V sheds 4 bases and J sheds 0 bases, leaving 14 bases between their ends.